Listed below are T cell receptor beta chains from one sample, sequenced in a study of shared clonotypes between healthy human individuals. Clones were read by immunoSEQ multiplex PCR, and TCRdb kept only the in-frame ones, dropping some. The sample contains roughly 220,000 clones, 50% to 80% of which appear only once. The sample was memory CD4+ T cells sorted from blood. The receptors shown here come from a man aged 25-45 years in good health. The CDR3 runs from the conserved cysteine through the conserved F or W. A D gene is named only where the DNA matches it firmly. Some rows have no size entry. The others give once, few or many, or a class for an expanded clone.

d_call: TRBD2; clone_size: once; j_call: TRBJ2-1; cdr3_length: 14; v_call: TRBV7-8; cdr3_nt: TGTGCCAGCAGCGTCAACTCGCGGGAGAATGAGCAGTTCTTC; cdr3_aa: CASSVNSRENEQFF
d_call: TRBD2; clone_size: -; j_call: TRBJ2-7; cdr3_length: 15; v_call: TRBV5-4; cdr3_nt: TGTGCCAGCTTCCCGGGCGGGAGGGCCAGCCCCGAGCAGTACTTC; cdr3_aa: CASFPGGRASPEQYF
d_call: -; clone_size: -; j_call: TRBJ2-7; cdr3_length: 14; v_call: TRBV28; cdr3_nt: TGTGCCAGCAGTTTATACGAGGAGACCTACGAGCAGTACTTC; cdr3_aa: CASSLYEETYEQYF
d_call: -; clone_size: -; j_call: TRBJ2-2; cdr3_length: 14; v_call: TRBV5-8; cdr3_nt: TGTGCCAGCAGGGGAGAACTTGGAACCGGGGAGCTGTTTTTT; cdr3_aa: CASRGELGTGELFF
d_call: -; clone_size: -; j_call: TRBJ2-1; cdr3_length: 11; v_call: TRBV29-1; cdr3_nt: TGCAGCGTTGGGACTATTTGGGAGCAGTTCTTC; cdr3_aa: CSVGTIWEQFF
d_call: -; clone_size: -; j_call: TRBJ2-1; cdr3_length: 15; v_call: TRBV2; cdr3_nt: TGTGCCAGCAGAGAGCGACAGAGCTCCTACAATGAGCAGTTCTTC; cdr3_aa: CASRERQSSYNEQFF
d_call: TRBD1; clone_size: -; j_call: TRBJ2-3; cdr3_length: 13; v_call: TRBV29-1; cdr3_nt: TGCAGCGTCGGGACAGGGGGGATAGATACGCAGTATTTT; cdr3_aa: CSVGTGGIDTQYF
d_call: -; clone_size: -; j_call: TRBJ2-2; cdr3_length: 15; v_call: TRBV4-1; cdr3_nt: TGCGCCAGCAGCCAAGATAGTAGTTTCACCGGGGAGCTGTTTTTT; cdr3_aa: CASSQDSSFTGELFF
d_call: TRBD1; clone_size: -; j_call: TRBJ2-5; cdr3_length: 15; v_call: TRBV5-4; cdr3_nt: TGTGCCAGCAGCTTCGACACAGGGGCCCAAGAGACCCAGTACTTC; cdr3_aa: CASSFDTGAQETQYF
d_call: -; clone_size: once; j_call: TRBJ1-2; cdr3_length: 13; v_call: TRBV7-2; cdr3_nt: TGTGCCAGCAGCTTACGAGGGGGGAGAGGCTACACCTTC; cdr3_aa: CASSLRGGRGYTF
d_call: TRBD1; clone_size: -; j_call: TRBJ1-2; cdr3_length: 14; v_call: TRBV2; cdr3_nt: TGTGCCAGCAGCGACACGGACAGGGTGGCAGGCTACACCTTC; cdr3_aa: CASSDTDRVAGYTF
d_call: -; clone_size: -; j_call: TRBJ2-3; cdr3_length: 15; v_call: TRBV6-5; cdr3_nt: TGTGCCAGCAGTTATCAGGCTAGCGTCGCAGATACGCAGTATTTT; cdr3_aa: CASSYQASVADTQYF
d_call: -; clone_size: -; j_call: TRBJ1-3; cdr3_length: 14; v_call: TRBV14; cdr3_nt: TGTGCCAGCAGCCAAGAAGGGGAGGGGCGCACCATATATTTT; cdr3_aa: CASSQEGEGRTIYF
d_call: TRBD2; clone_size: -; j_call: TRBJ2-3; cdr3_length: 15; v_call: TRBV6-5; cdr3_nt: TGTGCCAGCAGTGGACTAGCGGGAGGCCCAGATACGCAGTATTTT; cdr3_aa: CASSGLAGGPDTQYF
d_call: TRBD1; clone_size: once; j_call: TRBJ2-7; cdr3_length: 13; v_call: TRBV28; cdr3_nt: TGTGCCAGCAGTCCGGGACAGGGGGGCGGGCAGTACTTC; cdr3_aa: CASSPGQGGGQYF
d_call: TRBD1; clone_size: -; j_call: TRBJ1-2; cdr3_length: 18; v_call: TRBV11-2; cdr3_nt: TGTGCCAGCAGCACCTACCGGGACAGGGGCGATCATGGTAGAGGCTACACCTTC; cdr3_aa: CASSTYRDRGDHGRGYTF
d_call: TRBD1; clone_size: once; j_call: TRBJ1-4; cdr3_length: 15; v_call: TRBV27; cdr3_nt: TGTGCCAGCAGTCCTACCGGGACAGGGAGAGAAAAACTGTTTTTT; cdr3_aa: CASSPTGTGREKLFF
d_call: TRBD1; clone_size: -; j_call: TRBJ2-6; cdr3_length: 15; v_call: TRBV14; cdr3_nt: TGTGCCAGCAGGCTTACAGGGGCCGGGGCCAACGTCCTGACTTTC; cdr3_aa: CASRLTGAGANVLTF
d_call: TRBD2; clone_size: -; j_call: TRBJ2-3; cdr3_length: 15; v_call: TRBV2; cdr3_nt: TGTGCCAGCAGTGTAGGGGGACTAGCGGCAGATACGCAGTATTTT; cdr3_aa: CASSVGGLAADTQYF
d_call: TRBD2; clone_size: many; j_call: TRBJ2-2; cdr3_length: 17; v_call: TRBV7-2; cdr3_nt: TGTGCCAGCAGCCACGGGACTAGCGGGAGGAGAACCGGGGAGCTGTTTTTT; cdr3_aa: CASSHGTSGRRTGELFF
d_call: -; clone_size: -; j_call: TRBJ1-5; cdr3_length: 13; v_call: TRBV2; cdr3_nt: TGTGCCAGTACATTTGAATCCAATCAGCCCCAGCATTTT; cdr3_aa: CASTFESNQPQHF
d_call: TRBD2; clone_size: -; j_call: TRBJ2-3; cdr3_length: 15; v_call: TRBV2; cdr3_nt: TGTGCCAGCAAGCGGGAGGGCCCAGTTTCAGATACGCAGTATTTT; cdr3_aa: CASKREGPVSDTQYF
d_call: -; clone_size: -; j_call: TRBJ2-7; cdr3_length: 13; v_call: TRBV6-5; cdr3_nt: TGTGCCAGCCGAGGGGGTTGGAATAGAGGGGAGTACTTC; cdr3_aa: CASRGGWNRGEYF
d_call: -; clone_size: few; j_call: TRBJ1-5; cdr3_length: 13; v_call: TRBV2; cdr3_nt: TGTGCCAGCAGGTTACAGGGCAATCAGCCCCAGCATTTT; cdr3_aa: CASRLQGNQPQHF
d_call: -; clone_size: many; j_call: TRBJ2-6; cdr3_length: 14; v_call: TRBV6-1; cdr3_nt: TGTGCCAGCAGTGAACCCCTTGGGGCCAACGTCCTGACTTTC; cdr3_aa: CASSEPLGANVLTF
d_call: -; clone_size: many; j_call: TRBJ2-7; cdr3_length: 14; v_call: TRBV4-3; cdr3_nt: TGCGCCAGCAGCCAAGATCTAAGGTCCTCCGAGCAGTACTTC; cdr3_aa: CASSQDLRSSEQYF
d_call: TRBD2; clone_size: -; j_call: TRBJ2-1; cdr3_length: 15; v_call: TRBV7-9; cdr3_nt: TGTGCCAGCAGCTTTAGCGGGATGGGTTACAATGAGCAGTTCTTC; cdr3_aa: CASSFSGMGYNEQFF
d_call: TRBD1; clone_size: -; j_call: TRBJ1-1; cdr3_length: 14; v_call: TRBV7-2; cdr3_nt: TGTGCCAGCAGCTTAGCACAGGGGATCGCTGAAGCTTTCTTT; cdr3_aa: CASSLAQGIAEAFF
d_call: -; clone_size: -; j_call: TRBJ1-5; cdr3_length: 14; v_call: TRBV5-6; cdr3_nt: TGTGCCAGCAGCTTGTCTGGAAACTGGCAGCCCCAGCATTTT; cdr3_aa: CASSLSGNWQPQHF
d_call: -; clone_size: -; j_call: TRBJ1-2; cdr3_length: 12; v_call: TRBV19; cdr3_nt: TGTGCCAGTAGACCGAACGGAGGGAGCTACACCTTC; cdr3_aa: CASRPNGGSYTF
d_call: -; clone_size: -; j_call: TRBJ2-2; cdr3_length: 15; v_call: TRBV11-2; cdr3_nt: TGTGCCAGCAGCTTATCCGGACCGAACACCGGGGAGCTGTTTTTT; cdr3_aa: CASSLSGPNTGELFF
d_call: TRBD2; clone_size: few; j_call: TRBJ2-3; cdr3_length: 14; v_call: TRBV5-1; cdr3_nt: TGCGCCAGCAGCGTAGCGGGTAGCACAGATACGCAGTATTTT; cdr3_aa: CASSVAGSTDTQYF
d_call: -; clone_size: few; j_call: TRBJ2-2; cdr3_length: 15; v_call: TRBV9; cdr3_nt: TGTGCCAGCAGCGTGGGAGCGGCGAACACCGGGGAGCTGTTTTTT; cdr3_aa: CASSVGAANTGELFF
d_call: -; clone_size: -; j_call: TRBJ2-1; cdr3_length: 10; v_call: TRBV18; cdr3_nt: TGTGCCAGCTCACCGGGTGAGCAGTTCTTC; cdr3_aa: CASSPGEQFF
d_call: -; clone_size: -; j_call: TRBJ1-2; cdr3_length: 15; v_call: TRBV28; cdr3_nt: TGTGCCAGCAGTTTATTGGGAGGGTTTGACTATGGCTACACCTTC; cdr3_aa: CASSLLGGFDYGYTF
d_call: -; clone_size: -; j_call: TRBJ1-1; cdr3_length: 14; v_call: TRBV5-6; cdr3_nt: TGTGCCAGCCTGCTGGGGGGCGGGAACACTGAAGCTTTCTTT; cdr3_aa: CASLLGGGNTEAFF
d_call: -; clone_size: -; j_call: TRBJ2-2; cdr3_length: 14; v_call: TRBV5-4; cdr3_nt: TGTGCCAGCAGCCTGACTAGTACCACCGGGGAGCTGTTTTTT; cdr3_aa: CASSLTSTTGELFF
d_call: TRBD2; clone_size: -; j_call: TRBJ2-5; cdr3_length: 14; v_call: TRBV11-2; cdr3_nt: TGTGCCAGCAGCTTAGGGCTAGCGGGAGAGACCCAGTACTTC; cdr3_aa: CASSLGLAGETQYF
d_call: -; clone_size: -; j_call: TRBJ2-3; cdr3_length: 16; v_call: TRBV11-3; cdr3_nt: TGTGCCAGCAGCTGGGGGCGGATCGGAAACCCAGATACGCAGTATTTT; cdr3_aa: CASSWGRIGNPDTQYF
d_call: -; clone_size: -; j_call: TRBJ2-7; cdr3_length: 13; v_call: TRBV29-1; cdr3_nt: TGCAGCGTTGGAGGTAGTAGGTCCTACGAGCAGTACTTC; cdr3_aa: CSVGGSRSYEQYF
d_call: -; clone_size: -; j_call: TRBJ1-3; cdr3_length: 14; v_call: TRBV25-1; cdr3_nt: TGTGCCAGCAGTGGGAGGGTTGGTGGAAACACCATATATTTT; cdr3_aa: CASSGRVGGNTIYF
d_call: TRBD1; clone_size: -; j_call: TRBJ2-7; cdr3_length: 14; v_call: TRBV13; cdr3_nt: TGTGCCAGCAGCGGACAGGCCCTCCCCTACGAGCAGTACTTC; cdr3_aa: CASSGQALPYEQYF
d_call: TRBD1; clone_size: -; j_call: TRBJ1-2; cdr3_length: 14; v_call: TRBV29-1; cdr3_nt: TGCAGCGTTGAGGGGGGGACAGGGGCTTATCGCTACACCTTC; cdr3_aa: CSVEGGTGAYRYTF
d_call: TRBD2; clone_size: once; j_call: TRBJ2-4; cdr3_length: 17; v_call: TRBV7-2; cdr3_nt: TGTGCCAGCACCCCAGTGGTCGCACGCGGGAGGTCAAACATTCAGTACTTC; cdr3_aa: CASTPVVARGRSNIQYF
d_call: -; clone_size: many; j_call: TRBJ2-3; cdr3_length: 15; v_call: TRBV27; cdr3_nt: TGTGCCAGCAGTTTAATCGACGGAAGGAGGACGGCGCAGTATTTT; cdr3_aa: CASSLIDGRRTAQYF
d_call: -; clone_size: -; j_call: TRBJ2-1; cdr3_length: 11; v_call: TRBV20-1; cdr3_nt: TGCAGTGCTACGAGGGGGTATGAGCAGTTCTTC; cdr3_aa: CSATRGYEQFF
d_call: -; clone_size: once; j_call: TRBJ2-5; cdr3_length: 13; v_call: TRBV29-1; cdr3_nt: TGCAGCGTTGAAGACCCAGGGGTCCAGACCCAGTACTTC; cdr3_aa: CSVEDPGVQTQYF
d_call: TRBD2; clone_size: -; j_call: TRBJ2-3; cdr3_length: 20; v_call: TRBV18; cdr3_nt: TGTGCCAGCTCCCATACCACATCCCGTGGGGTAGCGGGAAGCACAGATACGCAGTATTTT; cdr3_aa: CASSHTTSRGVAGSTDTQYF
d_call: -; clone_size: -; j_call: TRBJ2-7; cdr3_length: 12; v_call: TRBV11-2; cdr3_nt: TGTGCCAGCAGCTCCCGGACTCGATTCATCCTCTTC; cdr3_aa: CASSSRTRFILF
d_call: -; clone_size: once; j_call: TRBJ2-2; cdr3_length: 13; v_call: TRBV5-1; cdr3_nt: TGCGCCAGCAGCTTGGTGGTGGAGGGGGAGCTGTTTTTT; cdr3_aa: CASSLVVEGELFF
d_call: -; clone_size: -; j_call: TRBJ1-3; cdr3_length: 14; v_call: TRBV11-2; cdr3_nt: TGTGCCAGCAGCCCCACCCGGGGTGGAAACACCATATATTTT; cdr3_aa: CASSPTRGGNTIYF
d_call: TRBD2; clone_size: -; j_call: TRBJ2-7; cdr3_length: 15; v_call: TRBV7-2; cdr3_nt: TGTGCCAGCAGCCTAGGGCCTAGCGGGGCGAACGAGCAGTACTTC; cdr3_aa: CASSLGPSGANEQYF
d_call: -; clone_size: -; j_call: TRBJ2-3; cdr3_length: 12; v_call: TRBV7-2; cdr3_nt: TGTGCCAGCAGACCGAACACAGATACGCAGTATTTT; cdr3_aa: CASRPNTDTQYF